In this sample, the clone carrying this T cell receptor beta chain turned up a few times. Its antigen is still unknown. The authors made TCR cDNA by 5'RACE template switching, adding a universal primer site and UMIs. TCRdb re-analysed the 5' RACE reads in MiXCR, keeping a single row per CDR3 protein. The top ten hold roughly 41% of the sample, which has 120,000 or so distinct CDR3 sequences, roughly 15% seen once. These data come from a study of T cells after yellow fever vaccination. Study results and limitations: Clonotypes shared by both compartments, CD4 and CD8, made up a small share.

Trimming removed 3 bases at V and 0 bases at J, with 6 bases between. The V gene's germline CDR1 is MNHEY and CDR2 SMNVEV (reference sequence). The CDR3 has 13 amino acids. This TCR was recovered from a man younger than 35 who received the YFV17D yellow fever vaccine. The sample in question was CD8+ T cells sorted from PBMCs, obtained 5 days after the yellow fever booster vaccination. The rearrangement joins TRBV27 to TRBJ2-7; D ambiguous. CDR3 loop: CASSFGPSYEQYF. The DNA of the CDR3 is TGTGCCAGCAGTTTCGGACCCTCCTACGAGCAGTACTTC.